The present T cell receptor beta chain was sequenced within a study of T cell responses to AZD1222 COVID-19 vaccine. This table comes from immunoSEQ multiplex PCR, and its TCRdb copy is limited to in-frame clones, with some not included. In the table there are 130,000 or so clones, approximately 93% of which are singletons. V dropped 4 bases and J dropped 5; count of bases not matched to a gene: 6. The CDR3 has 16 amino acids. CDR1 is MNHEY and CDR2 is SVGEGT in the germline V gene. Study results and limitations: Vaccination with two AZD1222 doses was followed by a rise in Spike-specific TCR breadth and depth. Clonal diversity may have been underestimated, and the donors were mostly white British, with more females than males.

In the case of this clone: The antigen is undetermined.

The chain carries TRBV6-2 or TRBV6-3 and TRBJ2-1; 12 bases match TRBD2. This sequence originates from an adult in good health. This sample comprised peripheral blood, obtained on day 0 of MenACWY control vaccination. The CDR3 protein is CASSFDLAGGNNEQFF. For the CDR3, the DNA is TGTGCCAGCAGTTTCGACCTAGCGGGGGGGAACAATGAGCAGTTCTTC.